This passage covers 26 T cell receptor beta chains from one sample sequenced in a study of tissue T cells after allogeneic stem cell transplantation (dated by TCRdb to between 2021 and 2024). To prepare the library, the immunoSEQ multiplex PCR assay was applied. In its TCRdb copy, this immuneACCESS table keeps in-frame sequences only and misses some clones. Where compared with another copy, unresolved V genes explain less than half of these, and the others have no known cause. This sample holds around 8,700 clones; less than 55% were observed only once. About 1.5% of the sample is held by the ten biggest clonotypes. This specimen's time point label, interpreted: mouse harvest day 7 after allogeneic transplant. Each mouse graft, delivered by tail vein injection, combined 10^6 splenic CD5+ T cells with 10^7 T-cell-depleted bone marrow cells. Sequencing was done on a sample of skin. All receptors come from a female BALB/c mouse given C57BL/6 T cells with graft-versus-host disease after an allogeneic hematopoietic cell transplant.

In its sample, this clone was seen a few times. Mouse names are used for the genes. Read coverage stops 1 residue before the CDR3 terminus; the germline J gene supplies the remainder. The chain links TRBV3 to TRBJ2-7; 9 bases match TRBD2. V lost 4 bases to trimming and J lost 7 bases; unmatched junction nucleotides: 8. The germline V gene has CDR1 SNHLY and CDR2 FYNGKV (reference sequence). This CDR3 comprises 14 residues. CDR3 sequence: CASSSSGGAPEQYF. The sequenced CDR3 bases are TGTGCCAGCAGCTCTAGTGGGGGGGCGCCCGAACAGTAC.

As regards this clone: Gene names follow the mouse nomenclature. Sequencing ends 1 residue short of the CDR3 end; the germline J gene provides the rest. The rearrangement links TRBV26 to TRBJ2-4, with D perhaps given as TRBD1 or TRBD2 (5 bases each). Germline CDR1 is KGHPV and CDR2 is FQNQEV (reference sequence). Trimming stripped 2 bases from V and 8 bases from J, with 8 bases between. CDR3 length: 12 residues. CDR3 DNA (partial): TGTGCCAGCAGTCTGGGGGGAGGCACCTTGTAC. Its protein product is CASSLGGGTLY. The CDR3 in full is CASSLGGGTLYF.

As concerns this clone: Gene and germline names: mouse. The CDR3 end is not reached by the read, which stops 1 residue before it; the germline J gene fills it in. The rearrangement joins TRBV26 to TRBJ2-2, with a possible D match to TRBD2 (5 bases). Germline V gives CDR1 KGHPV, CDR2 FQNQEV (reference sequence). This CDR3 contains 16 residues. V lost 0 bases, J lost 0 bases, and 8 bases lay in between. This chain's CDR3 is CASSLSWGANTGQLYF. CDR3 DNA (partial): TGTGCCAGCAGTCTGTCATGGGGTGCAAACACCGGGCAGCTCTAC.

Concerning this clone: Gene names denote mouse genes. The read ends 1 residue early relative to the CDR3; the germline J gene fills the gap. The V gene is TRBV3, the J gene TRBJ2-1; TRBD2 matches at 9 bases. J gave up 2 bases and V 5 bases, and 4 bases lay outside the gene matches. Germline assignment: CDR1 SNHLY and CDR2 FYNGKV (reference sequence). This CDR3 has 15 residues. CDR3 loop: CASSPGLGYYAEQFF. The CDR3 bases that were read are TGTGCCAGCAGCCCCGGACTGGGGTACTATGCTGAGCAGTTC.

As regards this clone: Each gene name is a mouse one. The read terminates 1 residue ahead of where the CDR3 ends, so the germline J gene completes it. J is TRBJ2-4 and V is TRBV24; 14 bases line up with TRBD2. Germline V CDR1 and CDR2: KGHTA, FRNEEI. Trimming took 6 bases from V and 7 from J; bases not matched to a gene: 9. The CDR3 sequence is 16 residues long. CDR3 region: CASSLGLGGRRDTLYF. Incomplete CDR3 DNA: TGTGCCAGCAGCCTGGGACTGGGGGGGCGCCGAGACACCTTGTAC.

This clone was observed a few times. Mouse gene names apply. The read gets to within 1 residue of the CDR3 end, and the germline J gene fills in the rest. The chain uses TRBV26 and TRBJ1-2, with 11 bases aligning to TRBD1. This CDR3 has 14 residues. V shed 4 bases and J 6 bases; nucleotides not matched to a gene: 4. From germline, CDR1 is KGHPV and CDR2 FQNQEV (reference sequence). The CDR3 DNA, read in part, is TGTGCCAGCAGTCAGGACAGGGGGCGCGCCGACTACACC. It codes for CASSQDRGRADYT. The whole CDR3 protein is CASSQDRGRADYTF.

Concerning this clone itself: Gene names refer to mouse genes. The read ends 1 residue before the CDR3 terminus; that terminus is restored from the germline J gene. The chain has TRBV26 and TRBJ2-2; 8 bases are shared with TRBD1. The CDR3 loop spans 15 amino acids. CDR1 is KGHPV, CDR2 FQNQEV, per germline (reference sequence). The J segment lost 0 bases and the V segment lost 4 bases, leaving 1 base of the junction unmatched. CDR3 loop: CASSRQGTNTGQLYF. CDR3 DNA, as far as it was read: TGTGCCAGCAGTCGACAGGGGACAAACACCGGGCAGCTCTAC.

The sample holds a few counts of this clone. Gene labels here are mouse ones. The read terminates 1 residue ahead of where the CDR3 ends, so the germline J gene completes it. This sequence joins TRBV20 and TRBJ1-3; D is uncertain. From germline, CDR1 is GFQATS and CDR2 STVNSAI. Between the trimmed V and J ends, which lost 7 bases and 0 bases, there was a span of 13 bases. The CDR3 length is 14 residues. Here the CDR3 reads CGGLNRNSGNTLYF. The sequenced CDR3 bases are TGTGGTGGATTAAACAGAAATTCTGGAAATACGCTCTAT.

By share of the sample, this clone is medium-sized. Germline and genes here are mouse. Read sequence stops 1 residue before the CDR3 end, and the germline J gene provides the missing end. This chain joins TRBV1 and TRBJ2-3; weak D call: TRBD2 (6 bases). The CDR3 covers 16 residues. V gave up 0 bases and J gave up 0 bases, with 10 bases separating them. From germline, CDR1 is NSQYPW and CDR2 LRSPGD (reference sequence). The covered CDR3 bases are TGCACCTGCAGTGCAGAGCTGGGGCCTAGTGCAGAAACGCTGTAT. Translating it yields CTCSAELGPSAETLY. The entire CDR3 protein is CTCSAELGPSAETLYF.

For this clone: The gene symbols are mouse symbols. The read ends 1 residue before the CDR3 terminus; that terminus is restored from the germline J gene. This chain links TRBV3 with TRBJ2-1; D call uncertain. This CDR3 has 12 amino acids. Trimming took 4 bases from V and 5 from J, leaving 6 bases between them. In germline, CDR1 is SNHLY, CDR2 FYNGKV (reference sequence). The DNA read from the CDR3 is TGTGCCAGCAGCTCCCAGAATGCTGAGCAGTTC. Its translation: CASSSQNAEQF. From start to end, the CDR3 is CASSSQNAEQFF.

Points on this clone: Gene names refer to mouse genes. The CDR3 loop is CASSFTETLYF. The covered CDR3 bases are TGTGCCAGCAGTTTCACAGAAACGCTGTAT. V usage is TRBV15 and J usage is TRBJ2-3; the D is unclear. The sequenced fragment ends 1 residue before the CDR3 boundary, so the rest is inferred from the germline J gene. V lost 3 bases and J 4 bases, leaving 2 bases between the germline ends. Germline V gene data show CDR1 as SGHND and CDR2 as FRSKSL. The CDR3 is made up of 11 amino acids.

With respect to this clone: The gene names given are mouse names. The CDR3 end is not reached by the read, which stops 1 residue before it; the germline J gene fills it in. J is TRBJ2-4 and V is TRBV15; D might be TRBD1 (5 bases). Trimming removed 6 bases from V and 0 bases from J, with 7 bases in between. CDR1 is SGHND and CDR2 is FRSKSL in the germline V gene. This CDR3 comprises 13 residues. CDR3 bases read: TGTGCCAGCAGCCAGGGTAGTCAAAACACCTTGTAC. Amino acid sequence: CASSQGSQNTLY. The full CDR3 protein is CASSQGSQNTLYF.

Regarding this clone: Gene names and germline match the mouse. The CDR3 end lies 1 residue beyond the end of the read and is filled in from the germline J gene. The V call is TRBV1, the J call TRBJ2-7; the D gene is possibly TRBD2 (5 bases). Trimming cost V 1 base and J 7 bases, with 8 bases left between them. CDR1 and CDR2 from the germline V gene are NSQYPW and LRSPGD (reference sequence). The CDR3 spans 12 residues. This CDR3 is CTCSAAGWEQYF. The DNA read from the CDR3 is TGCACCTGCAGTGCAGCTGGGTGGGAACAGTAC.

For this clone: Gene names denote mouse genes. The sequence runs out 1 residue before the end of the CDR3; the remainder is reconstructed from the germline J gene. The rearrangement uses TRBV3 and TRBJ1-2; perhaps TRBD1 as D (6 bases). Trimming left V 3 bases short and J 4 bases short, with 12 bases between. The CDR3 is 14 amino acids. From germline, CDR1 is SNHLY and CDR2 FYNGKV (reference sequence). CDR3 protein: CASSFNREGSDYTF. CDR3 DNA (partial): TGTGCCAGCAGCTTCAACAGGGAGGGCTCCGACTACACC.

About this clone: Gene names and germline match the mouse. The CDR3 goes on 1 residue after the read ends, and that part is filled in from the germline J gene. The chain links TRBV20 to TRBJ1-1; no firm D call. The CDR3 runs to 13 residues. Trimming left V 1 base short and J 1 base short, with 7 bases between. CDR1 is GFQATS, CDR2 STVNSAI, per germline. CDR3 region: CGARGSLNTEVFF. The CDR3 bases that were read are TGTGGTGCTAGGGGGTCTCTAAACACAGAAGTCTTC. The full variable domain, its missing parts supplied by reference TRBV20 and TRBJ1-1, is GALVYQYPRRTICKSGTSMRMECQAVGFQATSVAWYRQSPQKTFELIALSTVNSAIKYEQNFTQEKFPISHPNLSFSSMTVLNAYLEDRGLYLCGARGSLNTEVFFGKGTRLTVV.

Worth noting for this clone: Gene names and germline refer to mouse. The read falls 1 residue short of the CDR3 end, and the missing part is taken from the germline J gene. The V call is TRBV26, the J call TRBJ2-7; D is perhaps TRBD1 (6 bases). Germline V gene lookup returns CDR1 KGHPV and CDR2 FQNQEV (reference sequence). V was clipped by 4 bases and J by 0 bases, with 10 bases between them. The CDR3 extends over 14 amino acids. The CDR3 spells CASSRQGSSYEQYF. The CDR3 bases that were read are TGTGCCAGCAGTCGTCAGGGGAGCTCCTATGAACAGTAC.

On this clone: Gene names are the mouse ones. The sequenced CDR3 bases are TGTGCCAGCAGTCTGAGGGGGAGTTATGAACAGTAC. Protein: CASSLRGSYEQY. The entire CDR3 protein reads CASSLRGSYEQYF. The chain joins TRBV26 to TRBJ2-7; D may be TRBD1 (6 bases). The read halts 1 residue ahead of the CDR3 end, with the missing end drawn from the germline J gene. The V gene's germline CDR1 is KGHPV and CDR2 FQNQEV (reference sequence). Trimming cost V 2 bases and J 4 bases, with 9 bases left between them. The CDR3 length is 13 residues.

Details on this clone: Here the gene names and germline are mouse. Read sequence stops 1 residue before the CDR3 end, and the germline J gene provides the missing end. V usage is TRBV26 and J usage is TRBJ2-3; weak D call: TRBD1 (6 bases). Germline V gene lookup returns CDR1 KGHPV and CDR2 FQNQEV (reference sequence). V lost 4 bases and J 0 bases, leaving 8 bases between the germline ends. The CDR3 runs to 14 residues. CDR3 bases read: TGTGCCAGCAGTCCGGGACAAAGTGCAGAAACGCTGTAT. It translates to CASSPGQSAETLY. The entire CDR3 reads CASSPGQSAETLYF.

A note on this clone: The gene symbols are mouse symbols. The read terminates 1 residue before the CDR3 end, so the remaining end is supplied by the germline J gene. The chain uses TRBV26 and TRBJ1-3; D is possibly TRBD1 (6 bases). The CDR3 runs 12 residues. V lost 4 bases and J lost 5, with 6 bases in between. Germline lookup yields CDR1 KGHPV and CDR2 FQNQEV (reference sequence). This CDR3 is CASSRDRNTLYF. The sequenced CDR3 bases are TGTGCCAGCAGTCGGGACAGAAATACGCTCTAT.

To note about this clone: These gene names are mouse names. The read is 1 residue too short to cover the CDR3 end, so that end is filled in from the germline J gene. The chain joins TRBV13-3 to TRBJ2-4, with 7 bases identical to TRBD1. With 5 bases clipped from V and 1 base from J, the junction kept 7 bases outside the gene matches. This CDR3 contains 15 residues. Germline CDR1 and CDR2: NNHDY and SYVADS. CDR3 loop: CASSLDREGQNTLYF. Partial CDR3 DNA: TGTGCCAGCAGCCTCGACAGGGAAGGTCAAAACACCTTGTAC.

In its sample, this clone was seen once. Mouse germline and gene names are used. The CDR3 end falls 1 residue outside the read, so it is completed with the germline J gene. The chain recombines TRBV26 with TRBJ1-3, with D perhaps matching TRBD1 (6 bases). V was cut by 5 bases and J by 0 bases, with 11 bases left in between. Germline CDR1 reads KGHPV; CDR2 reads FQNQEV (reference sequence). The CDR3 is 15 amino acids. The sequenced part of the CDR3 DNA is TGTGCCAGCAGTAGGGACATTACTTCTGGAAATACGCTCTAT. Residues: CASSRDITSGNTLY. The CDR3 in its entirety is CASSRDITSGNTLYF.

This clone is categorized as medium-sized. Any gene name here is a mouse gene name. The CDR3 is CASSFETGSYEQYF. The sequenced CDR3 bases are TGTGCAAGCAGCTTTGAGACTGGGTCCTATGAACAGTAC. The chain is built from TRBV16 and TRBJ2-7; the match to TRBD2 covers 7 bases. The read falls 1 residue short of the CDR3 end, and the missing part is taken from the germline J gene. V lost 3 bases to trimming and J lost 1 base; unmatched junction nucleotides: 3. This CDR3 is built from 14 residues. Germline V CDR1 and CDR2: SGHSA, FRNQAP. Supplemented by reference TRBV16 and TRBJ2-7, the full variable domain reads NAGVIQTPRHKVTGKGQEATLWCEPISGHSAVFWYRQTIVQGLEFLTYFRNQAPIDDSGMPKERFSAQMPNQSHSTLKIQSTQPQDSAVYLCASSFETGSYEQYFGPGTRLTVL.

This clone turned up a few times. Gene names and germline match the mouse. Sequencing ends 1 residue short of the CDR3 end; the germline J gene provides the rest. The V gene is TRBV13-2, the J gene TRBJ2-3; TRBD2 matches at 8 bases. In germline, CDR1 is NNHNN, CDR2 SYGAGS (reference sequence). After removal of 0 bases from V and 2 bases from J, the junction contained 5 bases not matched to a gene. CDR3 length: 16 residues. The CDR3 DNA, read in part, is TGTGCCAGCGGTGATGCTGGGGGGCGAGATGCAGAAACGCTGTAT. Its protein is CASGDAGGRDAETLY. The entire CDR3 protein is CASGDAGGRDAETLYF.

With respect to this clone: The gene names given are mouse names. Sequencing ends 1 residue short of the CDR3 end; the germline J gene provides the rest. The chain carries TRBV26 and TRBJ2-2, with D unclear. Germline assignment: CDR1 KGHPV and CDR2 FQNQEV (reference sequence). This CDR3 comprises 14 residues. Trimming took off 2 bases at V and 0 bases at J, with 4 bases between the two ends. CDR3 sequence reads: CASSLRANTGQLYF. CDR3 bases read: TGTGCCAGCAGTCTGAGAGCAAACACCGGGCAGCTCTAC.

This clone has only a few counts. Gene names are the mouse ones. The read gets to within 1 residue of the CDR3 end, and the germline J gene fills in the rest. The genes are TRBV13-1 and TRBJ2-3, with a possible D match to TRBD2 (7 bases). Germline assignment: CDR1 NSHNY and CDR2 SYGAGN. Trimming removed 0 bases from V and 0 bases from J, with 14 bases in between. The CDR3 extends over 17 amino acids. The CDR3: CASSDGGGPGSAETLYF. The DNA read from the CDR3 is TGTGCCAGCAGTGATGGCGGGGGGCCGGGGAGTGCAGAAACGCTGTAT.

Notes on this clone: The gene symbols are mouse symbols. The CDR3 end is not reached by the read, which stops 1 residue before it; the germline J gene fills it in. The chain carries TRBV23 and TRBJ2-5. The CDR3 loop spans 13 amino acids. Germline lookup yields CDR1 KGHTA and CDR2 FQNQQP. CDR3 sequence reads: CSSSQSREGTQYF. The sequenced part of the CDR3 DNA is TGCTCCAGCAGTCAATCGAGGGAGGGCACCCAGTAC. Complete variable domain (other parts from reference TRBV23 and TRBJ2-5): DAAVTQKPRYLIKMKGQEAEMKCIPEKGHTAVFWYQQKQSKELKFLIYFQNQQPLDQIDMVKERFSAVCPSSSLCSLGIRTCEAEDSALYLCSSSQSREGTQYFGPGTRLLVL.